This T cell receptor beta chain is from a study of cytomegalovirus exposure and HLA in healthy donors. Researchers ran the PCR with 60 Vbeta and 13 Jbeta primers. This table comes from immunoSEQ multiplex PCR, and its TCRdb copy is limited to in-frame clones, with some not included. The table has almost 95,000 clones, 69% seen once. Germline CDR1 reads SGDLS; CDR2 reads YYNGEE. V was pared by 4 bases and J by 4 bases, with 6 bases of the junction left unmatched. The CDR3 is 15 residues long. Donors consisted of healthy bone marrow donors. The clonotype originates from a man aged 45-65 years in good health and CMV-seronegative. The rearrangement links TRBV9 to TRBJ1-3, with 9 bases identical to TRBD1. Sequencing was carried out using PBMCs. The CDR3 nucleotides read TGTGCCAGCAGCTTGCGGACAGGGGCGGGAAACACCATATATTTT. Translated: CASSLRTGAGNTIYF.